One sample yielded the 7 T cell receptor beta chains listed below, sequenced in a study of early T cells in non-severe SARS-CoV-2 infection. From the 5' RACE reads, TCRdb called clonotypes with MiXCR, one entry per CDR3 protein. The sample records approximately 79,000 distinct CDR3 sequences, less than 15% being singletons. Sequenced sample: whole blood. Receptors originate from an adult who was a healthcare worker with PCR-confirmed SARS-CoV-2 infection or an uninfected control (not recorded which).

This clonotype showed up just a few times. The chain uses TRBV18 and TRBJ2-1, with a weak D call TRBD1 (5 bases). V lost 3 bases to trimming and J lost 5 bases, with 17 bases between them. The CDR3 runs to 16 residues. Germline-derived CDR1 and CDR2 are KGHSH and LQKENI. The CDR3 reads CASSPGSVGVHNEQFF. The DNA of the CDR3 is TGTGCCAGCTCACCGGGGTCGGTAGGGGTTCACAATGAGCAGTTCTTC. The entire variable domain, with the rest obtained from reference TRBV18 and TRBJ2-1, is as follows: NAGVMQNPRHLVRRRGQEARLRCSPMKGHSHVYWYRQLPEEGLKFMVYLQKENIIDESGMPKERFSAEFPKEGPSILRIQQVVRGDSAAYFCASSPGSVGVHNEQFFGPGTRLTVL.

This clonotype came up many times. J is TRBJ1-1 and V is TRBV20-1, with D unresolved. V gave up 6 bases and J gave up 2 bases, with 13 bases separating them. This CDR3 region has 13 residues. Per the germline V gene, CDR1 is DFQATT and CDR2 is SNEGSKA (reference sequence). This chain's CDR3 is CSASSLFNTEAFF. The CDR3 nucleotides read TGCAGTGCCTCGAGCTTGTTCAACACTGAAGCTTTCTTT.

This clonotype occurred a few times. This chain joins TRBV28 and TRBJ2-3; tentative D call: TRBD2 (6 bases). V dropped 6 bases and J dropped 6 bases, with 19 bases sitting between them. The CDR3 length is 15 residues. The germline gives CDR1 MDHEN, CDR2 SYDVKM. As DNA, the CDR3 is TGTGCCAGCAGCAGACTAGAGGGGCATGGCGATACGCAGTATTTT. Its protein product is CASSRLEGHGDTQYF.

This clonotype appeared a few times. The chain combines TRBV25-1 with TRBJ1-2, with TRBD1 identical over 10 bases. The CDR3 extends over 17 amino acids. With V trimmed by 8 bases and J by 5 bases, 17 bases remained unmatched. The germline V gene has CDR1 MGHDK and CDR2 SYGVNS. CDR3 region: CASGPGQGRSLMYGYTF. The DNA of the CDR3 is TGTGCCAGCGGGCCGGGACAGGGGAGGTCGCTTATGTATGGCTACACCTTC.

This clonotype was detected only a few times. This sequence joins TRBV5-1 and TRBJ2-3; D may be TRBD1 (5 bases). Trimming pared 4 bases from V and 5 bases from J, leaving 14 bases between. Germline V gene sequence: CDR1 SGHRS, CDR2 YFSETQ. CDR3 size: 14 residues. CDR3 amino acids: CASSPQGERDTQYF. The CDR3 DNA sequence: TGCGCCAGCAGCCCCCAGGGTGAGAGAGATACGCAGTATTTT.

The table lists this clonotype with many counts. The rearrangement links TRBV19 to TRBJ1-2; D may be TRBD1 (5 bases). V was clipped by 7 bases and J by 4 bases, with 10 bases between them. The germline V gene encodes CDR1 LNHDA and CDR2 SQIVND (reference sequence). This CDR3 has 12 residues. For the CDR3, the DNA is TGTGCCAGTACCCCCGACAGCTATGGCTACACCTTC. Translated: CASTPDSYGYTF. Based on the CDR3 plus reference TRBV19 and TRBJ1-2, the full variable domain is DGGITQSPKYLFRKEGQNVTLSCEQNLNHDAMYWYRQDPGQGLRLIYYSQIVNDFQKGDIAEGYSVSREKKESFPLTVTSAQKNPTAFYLCASTPDSYGYTFGSGTRLTVV.

This clonotype was detected ten times or more. The chain links TRBV11-2 to TRBJ2-5, with unresolved D. V was shortened by 2 bases and J by 4 bases, with 14 bases between the two germline ends. CDR3 length: 15 residues. The germline CDR1 and CDR2 sequences are SGHAT and FQNNGV. CDR3 bases: TGTGCCAGCAGCTTATCCCCGAGCAGGCGAGAGACCCAGTACTTC. It is translated as CASSLSPSRRETQYF.